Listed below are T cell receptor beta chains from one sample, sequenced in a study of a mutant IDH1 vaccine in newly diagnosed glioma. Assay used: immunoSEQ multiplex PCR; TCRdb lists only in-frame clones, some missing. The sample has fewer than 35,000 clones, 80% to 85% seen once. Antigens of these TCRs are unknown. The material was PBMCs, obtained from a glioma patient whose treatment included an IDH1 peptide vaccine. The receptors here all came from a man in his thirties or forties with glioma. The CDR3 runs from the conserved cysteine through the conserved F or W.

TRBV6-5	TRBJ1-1	CASSRTVGAEAFF
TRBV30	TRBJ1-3	CAWSFLGNTIYF
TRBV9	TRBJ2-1	CASSDRLAGDPGQFF
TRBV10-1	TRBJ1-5	CASSEGQGNQPQHF
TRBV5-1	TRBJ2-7	CASSPLVGGPYEQYF
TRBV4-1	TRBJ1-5	CASSQQGADQPQHF
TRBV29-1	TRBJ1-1	CSAGGRDRGNTEAFF
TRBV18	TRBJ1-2	CASLMTGSDGYTF
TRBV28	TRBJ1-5	CASSLTEPQHF
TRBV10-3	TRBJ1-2	CATIGQNYGYTF
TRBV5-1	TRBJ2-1	CASSLDGYVMGNEQFF
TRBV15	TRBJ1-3	CATSTDRLGNTIYF
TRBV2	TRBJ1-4	CASSDRVTNEKLFF
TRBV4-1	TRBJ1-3	CASSHLTGAGNTIYF
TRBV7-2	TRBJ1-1	CASHAAVNTEAFF
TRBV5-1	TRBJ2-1	CASSLERDFNEQFF
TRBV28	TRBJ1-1	CASSFWQAMNTEAFF
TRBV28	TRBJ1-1	CASSHRGNTEAFF
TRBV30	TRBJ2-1	CAWSVRGLAGVNEQFF
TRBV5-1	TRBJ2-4	CASSFDRAKNIQYF
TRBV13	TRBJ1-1	CASSSTPGKDTEAFF
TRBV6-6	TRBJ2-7	CASSPEQGTHEQYF
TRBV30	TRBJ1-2	CAFYPSPQGGGGYTF
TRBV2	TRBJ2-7	CASSDGNTYEQYF
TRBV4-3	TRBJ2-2	CASSQEVSGGAGELFF
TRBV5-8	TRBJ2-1	CASGLNNEQFF
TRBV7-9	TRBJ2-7	CASSLRLDEQYF
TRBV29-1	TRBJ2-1	CSAGDRQEQFF
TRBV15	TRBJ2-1	CATSRGGGDHEFF
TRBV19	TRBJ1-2	CATTSPGEHGYTF
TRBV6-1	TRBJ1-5	CASSSGTGRSQPQHF
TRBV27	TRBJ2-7	CASSLGSGGHEQYF
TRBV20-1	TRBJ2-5	CSAQYQETQYF
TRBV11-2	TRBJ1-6	CASSPRQGLDSPLHF
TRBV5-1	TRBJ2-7	CASSLTGGIAHEQYF
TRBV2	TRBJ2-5	CASSELSILEGGHQETQYF
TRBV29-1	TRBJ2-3	CSVTDRYTDTQYF
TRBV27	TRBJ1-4	CASSPYTRATNEKLFF
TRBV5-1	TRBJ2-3	CASSLEGRAADTQYF
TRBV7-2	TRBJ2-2	CASSLGATSTGELFF
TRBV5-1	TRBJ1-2	CASSWGTGTPYGYTF
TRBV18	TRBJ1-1	CASSPRHLNTEAFF
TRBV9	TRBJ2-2	CASSVVPGSAGTGELFF
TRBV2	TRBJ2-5	CASNGGEGETQYF
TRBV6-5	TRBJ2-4	CASRSGGPGVNIQYF
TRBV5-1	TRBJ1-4	CASSSGQGREKLFF
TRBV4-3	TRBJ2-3	CASSQLYDSSADTQYF
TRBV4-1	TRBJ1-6	CASSQVQAPSGSYNSPLHF
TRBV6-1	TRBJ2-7	CASTYTSYEQYF
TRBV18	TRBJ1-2	CASSSQGILYGYTF
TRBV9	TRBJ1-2	CASSVGGTRYTF
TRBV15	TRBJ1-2	CATSTERRSPGYTF
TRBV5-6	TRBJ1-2	CASSLVAANYGYTF
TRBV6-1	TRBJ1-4	CASKLRGREKLFF
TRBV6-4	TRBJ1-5	CASSATPGGNQPQHF